This is a list of T cell receptor beta chains from one sample in a study of blood T cells in healthy people across ages. TCRdb re-derived calls from the 5' RACE reads in MiXCR, one entry per CDR3 protein. This table holds over 600,000 distinct CDR3 sequences, around 21% found once. Input material: blood. The receptors stem from a man between 70 and 80 years old in good health. CDR3s include the opening cysteine and the closing phenylalanine or tryptophan. The D gene is left open where the match is weak. Part of the rows lack a size; the others show once, few, many or a class for expanded clones.

CDR3 DNA	CDR3 protein	V gene	J gene	D gene	clone size
TGTGCCGGCAGTTTACGTGGGGCCAACGTCCTGACTTTC	CAGSLRGANVLTF	TRBV27	TRBJ2-6	-	few
TGTGCCAGCGGTAGGCAGATCACAGATACGCAGTATTTT	CASGRQITDTQYF	TRBV6-2/TRBV6-3	TRBJ2-3	-	few
TGTGCCAGCAGCGTAGGCCAGGCCAACACTGAAGCTTTCTTT	CASSVGQANTEAFF	TRBV9	TRBJ1-1	-	-
TGTGCCATCAGTGAAGGGACTAGCGGGACGATAGATACGCAGTATTTT	CAISEGTSGTIDTQYF	TRBV10-3	TRBJ2-3	TRBD2	-
TGTGCCTCCCCGGGGGGGAGGAGCCCCTACAATGAGCAGTTCTTC	CASPGGRSPYNEQFF	TRBV7-9	TRBJ2-1	TRBD2	-
TGCAGTGCTTATACAGGGCTTTCCGGGGAGCTGTTTTTT	CSAYTGLSGELFF	TRBV20-1	TRBJ2-2	-	many
TGTGCCAGCAGCCAAGTAAACGTGAACACTGAAGCTTTCTTT	CASSQVNVNTEAFF	TRBV3-1	TRBJ1-1	-	-
TGCAGTGCTAGAGATATACTAGCGGGGGTACGTACGCAGTATTTT	CSARDILAGVRTQYF	TRBV20-1	TRBJ2-3	TRBD2	few
TGCAGCGTTGAAGATCGAGGACAGGGTCCAGAGACCCAGTACTTC	CSVEDRGQGPETQYF	TRBV29-1	TRBJ2-5	TRBD1	many
TGCGCCAGCAGCCAAGGTTCAGGAGGAAGTTATAGCGGGGAGCTGTTTTTT	CASSQGSGGSYSGELFF	TRBV4-1	TRBJ2-2	-	-
TGTGCCAGCAGTACCGCGGGAGGAGGAGAGACCCAGTACTTC	CASSTAGGGETQYF	TRBV9	TRBJ2-5	TRBD2	many
TGCGCCAGCAACCGGGAGACAGCGAGCTCCTACAATGAGCAGTTCTTC	CASNRETASSYNEQFF	TRBV5-1	TRBJ2-1	-	few
TGTGCCAGCAGTATTACAGGGGGCCCTAGCTCCTACAATGAGCAGTTCTTC	CASSITGGPSSYNEQFF	TRBV11-2	TRBJ2-1	TRBD1	-
TGTGCTAGCAGCTTGAGACTAGCGGGAGGAGCGAACACCGGGGAGCTGTTTTTT	CASSLRLAGGANTGELFF	TRBV7-7	TRBJ2-2	TRBD2	few
TGTGCCAGCAGTTTCCATGGACAGGGCGTCAATCAGCCCCAGCATTTT	CASSFHGQGVNQPQHF	TRBV28	TRBJ1-5	TRBD1	-
TGCGCCAGCAGCACCGGGACAGGACCCTACGAGCAGTACTTC	CASSTGTGPYEQYF	TRBV5-1	TRBJ2-7	TRBD1	many
TGTGCCAGCAGCTGGACAGGTGTCTCTGGGGCCAACGTCCTGACTTTC	CASSWTGVSGANVLTF	TRBV7-2	TRBJ2-6	TRBD1	-
TGTGCCAGCAGTGAAACGGGTTGGGGGCAGCCCCAGCATTTT	CASSETGWGQPQHF	TRBV25-1	TRBJ1-5	-	-
TGTGCCGGCAGTGTGAACACAGATACGCAGTATTTT	CAGSVNTDTQYF	TRBV12-3/TRBV12-4	TRBJ2-3	-	-
TGTGCCAGCAGCCAAGAGGGCCCGGGACAGGTATCAGATACGCAGTATTTT	CASSQEGPGQVSDTQYF	TRBV3-1	TRBJ2-3	TRBD1	-
TGTGCCAGCAGTGGAATTCAGGGTGGAAGCATTCAGTACTTC	CASSGIQGGSIQYF	TRBV25-1	TRBJ2-4	-	few
TGTGCCAGCCGGACGTCTGAGTTCAAAAACATTCAGTACTTC	CASRTSEFKNIQYF	TRBV28	TRBJ2-4	-	-
TGCAGTGCTAGCCCCGGGAGTCTAGGAGATACGCAGTATTTT	CSASPGSLGDTQYF	TRBV20-1	TRBJ2-3	-	few
TGTGCCAGCAAAGGACTAGCGGGAGCCCTCTACGAGCAGTACTTC	CASKGLAGALYEQYF	TRBV27	TRBJ2-7	TRBD2	many